This TCR beta chain was identified in a study of CD8+CD57+ T cells in acquired aplastic anemia. Turning to the study itself: Healthy donors yielded some 11 million CD4+ cell reads on average.

Germline CDR1 SEHNR, CDR2 FQNEAQ (reference sequence). The CDR3 spans 11 residues. In regard to this clonotype: What it recognizes is unknown. One end of the junction varies from germline; a read error may be responsible.

Notes on the study in general: Patients and controls had in common approximately 29 CD8+ CDR3 sequences.

Genomic DNA was employed as the template in profiling TCR beta VDJ and CDR3. TCRdb reanalysed the reads using MiXCR and keeps one entry per CDR3 protein. The sample contains under 200,000 distinct CDR3 sequences, approximately 43% of which appear only once. The TCR was taken from a human donor in good health. What was sequenced was sorted CD4+, CD8+, or CD8+CD57+ T cells (not recorded which) from PBMCs. The chain combines TRBV7-9 with TRBJ1-3; D not certain. Here the CDR3 reads CASSGTGHIYF. CDR3 DNA: TGCGCCAGCAGCGGAACCGGGCACATATATTTT.